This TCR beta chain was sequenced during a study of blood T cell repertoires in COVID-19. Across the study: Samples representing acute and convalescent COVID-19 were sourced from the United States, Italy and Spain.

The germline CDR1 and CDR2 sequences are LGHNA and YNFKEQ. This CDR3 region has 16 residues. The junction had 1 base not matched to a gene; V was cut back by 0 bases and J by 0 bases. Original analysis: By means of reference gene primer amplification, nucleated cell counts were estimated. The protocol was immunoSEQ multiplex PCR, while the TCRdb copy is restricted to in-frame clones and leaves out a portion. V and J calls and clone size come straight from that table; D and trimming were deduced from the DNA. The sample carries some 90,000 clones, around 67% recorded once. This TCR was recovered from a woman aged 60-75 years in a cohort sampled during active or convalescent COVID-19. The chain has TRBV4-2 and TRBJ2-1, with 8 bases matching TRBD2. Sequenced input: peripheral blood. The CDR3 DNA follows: TGTGCCAGCAGCCAAGAAGCGGGGGACTCCTACAATGAGCAGTTCTTC. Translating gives CASSQEAGDSYNEQFF.